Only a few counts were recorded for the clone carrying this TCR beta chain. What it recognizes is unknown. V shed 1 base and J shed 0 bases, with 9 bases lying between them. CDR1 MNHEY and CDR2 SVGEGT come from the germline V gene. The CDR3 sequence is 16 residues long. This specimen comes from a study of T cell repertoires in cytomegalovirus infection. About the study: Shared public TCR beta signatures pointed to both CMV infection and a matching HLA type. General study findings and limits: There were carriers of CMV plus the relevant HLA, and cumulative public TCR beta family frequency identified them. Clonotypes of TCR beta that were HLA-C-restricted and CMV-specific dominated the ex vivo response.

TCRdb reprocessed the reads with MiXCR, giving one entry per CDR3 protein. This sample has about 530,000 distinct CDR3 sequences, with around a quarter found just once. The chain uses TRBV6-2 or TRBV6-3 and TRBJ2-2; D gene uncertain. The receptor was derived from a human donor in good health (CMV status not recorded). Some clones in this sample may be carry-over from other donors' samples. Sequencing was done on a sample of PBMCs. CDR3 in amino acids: CASSYLPRTNTGELFF. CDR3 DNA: TGTGCCAGCAGTTACTTGCCCAGGACGAACACCGGGGAGCTGTTTTTT.